This TCR beta chain came from a study of CD8+CD57+ T cells in acquired aplastic anemia. As for the study in general: When averaged, DNA from sorted CD4+ and CD8+ cells came to 3 to 3.5 ug.

This clonotype has a handful of counts. Its antigen is still unknown. Whoever was chosen for sequencing had shown CD8+CD57+ cell expansion by flow cytometry. The diagnosis in all patients was severe acquired aplastic anemia. The template for TCR beta VDJ and CDR3 sequence profiling was genomic DNA. TCRdb recomputed calls from the reads with MiXCR, one row per CDR3 protein. The sample has approximately 250,000 distinct CDR3 sequences; approximately 86% are singletons. General study points: The same twenty-nine CD8+ CDR3 sequences occurred in patients and in controls. Controls did not differ significantly from patients in CD8+ Simpson's diversity.

Germline V gene data show CDR1 as SGHRS and CDR2 as YFSETQ. CDR3 length: 15 residues. Trimming cost V 7 bases and J 9 bases; bases outside gene matches: 11. This receptor was identified in a human donor with aplastic anemia. Sequences were obtained from sorted CD4+, CD8+, or CD8+CD57+ T cells (not recorded which) from PBMCs. This chain connects TRBV5-1 to TRBJ1-6; 9 nucleotides agree with TRBD1. CDR3 loop: CASAVGTGTSSPLHF. CDR3 nucleotide sequence: TGCGCCAGCGCAGTGGGGACAGGGACTAGTTCACCCCTCCACTTT.